This note documents a single TCR beta chain sequence. No antigen is known for it. The identical CDR3 is also encoded by other nucleotide sequences in the sample. The PCR ran on 60 Vbeta and 13 Jbeta primers. The table came from immunoSEQ multiplex PCR; TCRdb's copy has only in-frame clones and leaves some out. The sample shows around 200,000 clones, around 81% of them seen only once. The V end lost 2 bases, the J end lost 3 bases, and 8 bases lay between the germline ends. There are 13 residues in the CDR3. Germline loops: CDR1 MDHEN, CDR2 SYDVKM. This sample was taken from a study of cytomegalovirus exposure and HLA in healthy donors. Study observations and caveats: Other equally common chains were less clonally expanded than HLA-associated TCR beta chains, a later analysis showed. TCR beta V- and J-gene trimming was later associated with a missense DCLRE1C variant. As a later analysis revealed, most CMV-associated TCR beta chains appeared HLA-restricted. Several top significant clusters appeared, in a later analysis, to be linked to common viral pathogens.

This TCR came from a man younger than 45 in good health and CMV-seronegative. The genes are TRBV28 and TRBJ2-7; TRBD1 might be the D (6 bases). Sequencing was carried out using PBMCs. This chain's CDR3 is CASSLTGSYEQYF. DNA of the CDR3: TGTGCCAGCAGTTTAACAGGGAGCTACGAGCAGTACTTC. The full variable domain, its missing parts supplied by reference TRBV28 and TRBJ2-7, is DVKVTQSSRYLVKRTGEKVFLECVQDMDHENMFWYRQDPGLGLRLIYFSYDVKMKEKGDIPEGYSVSREKKERFSLILESASTNQTSMYLCASSLTGSYEQYFGPGTRLTVT.